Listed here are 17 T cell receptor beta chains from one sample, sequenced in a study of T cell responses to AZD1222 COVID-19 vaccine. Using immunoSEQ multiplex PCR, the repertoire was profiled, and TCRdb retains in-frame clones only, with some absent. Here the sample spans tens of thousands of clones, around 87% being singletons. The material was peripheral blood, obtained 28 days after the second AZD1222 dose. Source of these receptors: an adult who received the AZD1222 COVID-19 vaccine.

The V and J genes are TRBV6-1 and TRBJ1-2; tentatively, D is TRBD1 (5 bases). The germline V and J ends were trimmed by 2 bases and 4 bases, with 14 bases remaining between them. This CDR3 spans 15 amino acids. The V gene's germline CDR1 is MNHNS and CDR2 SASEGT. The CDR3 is CASSESPGRSYGYTF. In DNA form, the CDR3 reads TGTGCCAGCAGTGAATCACCGGGACGGAGCTATGGCTACACCTTC.

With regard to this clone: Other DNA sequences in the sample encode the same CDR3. The CDR3 nucleotides are TGTGCCTGGAGTACGGGGACAGGGTCCTACGAGCAGTACTTC. It yields the protein CAWSTGTGSYEQYF. This chain joins TRBV30 and TRBJ2-7; 9 bases fit TRBD1. V shed 2 bases, J shed 1 base, and the junction held 3 bases outside the gene matches. This CDR3 comprises 14 residues. Germline CDR1 is GTSNPN and CDR2 is SVGIG (reference sequence).

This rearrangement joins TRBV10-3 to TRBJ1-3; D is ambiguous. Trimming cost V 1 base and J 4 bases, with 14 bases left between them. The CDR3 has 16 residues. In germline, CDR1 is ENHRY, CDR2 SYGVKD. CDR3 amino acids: CAISEWSGIYGNTIYF. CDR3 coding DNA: TGTGCCATCAGTGAGTGGTCAGGAATTTACGGAAACACCATATATTTT.

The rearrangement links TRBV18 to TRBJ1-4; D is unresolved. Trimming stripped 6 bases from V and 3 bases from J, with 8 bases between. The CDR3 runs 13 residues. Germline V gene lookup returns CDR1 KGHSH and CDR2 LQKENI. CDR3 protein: CASSTNANEKLFF. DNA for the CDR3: TGTGCCAGCTCGACAAATGCTAATGAAAAACTGTTTTTT.

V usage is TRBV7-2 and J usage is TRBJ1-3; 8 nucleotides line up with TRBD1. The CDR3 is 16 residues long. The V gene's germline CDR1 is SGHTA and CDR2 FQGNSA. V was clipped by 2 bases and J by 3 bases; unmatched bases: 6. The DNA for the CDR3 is TGTGCCAGCAGCTTACCTTCTGGGACAGGTGGAAACACCATATATTTT. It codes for CASSLPSGTGGNTIYF.

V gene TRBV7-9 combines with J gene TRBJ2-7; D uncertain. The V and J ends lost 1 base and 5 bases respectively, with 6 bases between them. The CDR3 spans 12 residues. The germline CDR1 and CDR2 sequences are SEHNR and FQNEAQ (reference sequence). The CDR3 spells CASSLVTNEQYF. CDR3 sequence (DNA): TGTGCCAGCAGCTTAGTTACGAACGAGCAGTACTTC.

CDR3 in amino acids: CASSTGLLSWNSPLHF. The CDR3 DNA reads as TGTGCCAGCAGCACGGGACTTCTTTCTTGGAATTCACCCCTCCACTTT. V gene TRBV5-6 combines with J gene TRBJ1-6, with D maybe TRBD1 (5 bases). V gave up 4 bases and J gave up 7 bases, with 18 bases separating them. Germline-derived CDR1 and CDR2 are SGHDT and YYEEEE. The CDR3 is 16 residues long.

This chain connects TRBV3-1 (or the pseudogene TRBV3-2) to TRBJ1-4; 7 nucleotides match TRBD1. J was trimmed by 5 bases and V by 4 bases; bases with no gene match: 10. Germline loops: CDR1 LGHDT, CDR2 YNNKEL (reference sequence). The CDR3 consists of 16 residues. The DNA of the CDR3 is TGTGCCAGCAGCCTACTCTCCGGGACAGTGAATGAAAAACTGTTTTTT. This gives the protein CASSLLSGTVNEKLFF.

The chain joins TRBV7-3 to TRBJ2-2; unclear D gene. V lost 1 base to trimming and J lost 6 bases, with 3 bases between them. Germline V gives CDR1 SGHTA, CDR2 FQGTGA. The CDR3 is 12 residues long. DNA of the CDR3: TGTGCCAGCAGCTTAAGAGCCGGGGAGCTGTTTTTT. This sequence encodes CASSLRAGELFF.

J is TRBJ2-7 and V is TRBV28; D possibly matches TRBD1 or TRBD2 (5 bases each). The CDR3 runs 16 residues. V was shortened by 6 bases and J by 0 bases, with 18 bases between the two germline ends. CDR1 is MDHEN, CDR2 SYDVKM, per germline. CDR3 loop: CASSRGPLFSSYEQYF. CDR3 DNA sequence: TGTGCCAGCAGCCGGGGACCCCTATTTAGCTCCTACGAGCAGTACTTC. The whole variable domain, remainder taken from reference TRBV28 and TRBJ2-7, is DVKVTQSSRYLVKRTGEKVFLECVQDMDHENMFWYRQDPGLGLRLIYFSYDVKMKEKGDIPEGYSVSREKKERFSLILESASTNQTSMYLCASSRGPLFSSYEQYFGPGTRLTVT.

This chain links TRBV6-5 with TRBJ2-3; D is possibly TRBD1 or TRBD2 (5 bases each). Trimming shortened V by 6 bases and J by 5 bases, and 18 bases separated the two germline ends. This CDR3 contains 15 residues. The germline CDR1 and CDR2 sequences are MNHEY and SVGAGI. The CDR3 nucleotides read TGTGCCAGCAGGCGAGGCTTAAGAGGGGAAGATACGCAGTATTTT. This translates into CASRRGLRGEDTQYF.

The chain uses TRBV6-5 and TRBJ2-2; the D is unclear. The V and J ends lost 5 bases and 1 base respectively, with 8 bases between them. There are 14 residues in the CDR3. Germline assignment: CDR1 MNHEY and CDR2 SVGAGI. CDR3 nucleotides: TGTGCCAGCAGTCCCGACGGGAACACCGGGGAGCTGTTTTTT. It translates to CASSPDGNTGELFF.

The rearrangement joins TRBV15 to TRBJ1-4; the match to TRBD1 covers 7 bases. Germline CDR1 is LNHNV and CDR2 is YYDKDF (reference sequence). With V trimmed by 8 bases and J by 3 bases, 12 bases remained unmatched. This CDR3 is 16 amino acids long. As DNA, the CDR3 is TGTGCCACCCGAGACAGGGCCTCCGGGGCTAATGAAAAACTGTTTTTT. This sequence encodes CATRDRASGANEKLFF.

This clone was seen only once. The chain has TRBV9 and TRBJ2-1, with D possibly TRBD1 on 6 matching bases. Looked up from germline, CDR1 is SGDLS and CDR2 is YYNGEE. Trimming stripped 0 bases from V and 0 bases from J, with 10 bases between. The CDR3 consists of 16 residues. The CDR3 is CASSVAGASSYNEQFF. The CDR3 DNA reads TGTGCCAGCAGCGTAGCAGGGGCCAGCTCCTACAATGAGCAGTTCTTC.

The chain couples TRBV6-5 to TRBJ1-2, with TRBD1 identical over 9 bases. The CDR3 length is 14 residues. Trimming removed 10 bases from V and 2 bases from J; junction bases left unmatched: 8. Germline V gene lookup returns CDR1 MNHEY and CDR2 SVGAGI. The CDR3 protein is CATSMTGGNYGYTF. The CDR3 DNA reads TGTGCCACTTCAATGACAGGGGGGAACTATGGCTACACCTTC.

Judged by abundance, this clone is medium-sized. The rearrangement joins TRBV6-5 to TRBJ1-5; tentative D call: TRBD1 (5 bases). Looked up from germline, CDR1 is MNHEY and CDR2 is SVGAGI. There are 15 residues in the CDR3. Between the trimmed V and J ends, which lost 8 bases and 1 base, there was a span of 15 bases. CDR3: CASAPNWGSNQPQHF. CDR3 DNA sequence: TGTGCCAGCGCCCCAAACTGGGGGAGCAATCAGCCCCAGCATTTT.

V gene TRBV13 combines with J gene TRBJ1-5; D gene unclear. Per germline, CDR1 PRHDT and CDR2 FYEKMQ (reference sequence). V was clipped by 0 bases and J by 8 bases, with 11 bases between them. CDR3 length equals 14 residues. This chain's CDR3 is CASSLGGVLEPQHF. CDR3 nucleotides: TGTGCCAGCAGCTTAGGCGGGGTATTGGAGCCCCAGCATTTT.